Included here is one TCR beta chain sequence, with context. Its antigen remains unknown. This entry is derived from a study of T cells in localized non-small cell lung cancer. General study results and limits: Higher T cell density in the blood was associated with longer overall survival, whereas higher adjacent-lung clonality associated with shorter survival.

Sequencing was performed with immunoSEQ multiplex PCR; in TCRdb, only in-frame clones are kept and a portion is missing. The sample holds over 20,000 clones, 86% seen once. Germline V CDR1 and CDR2: ENHRY, SYGVKD. V lost 4 bases, J lost 6 bases, and 5 bases stayed unmatched. The CDR3 sequence is 14 residues long. Source: peripheral blood, taken before any cancer treatment. This clonotype was sampled from a female donor aged 60 or older with stage I lung adenocarcinoma. This chain joins TRBV10-3 and TRBJ2-2; 7 bases match TRBD2. CDR3 DNA: TGTGCCATCAGTGGTACGGGGGGACCCGGGGAGCTGTTTTTT. Encoded protein: CAISGTGGPGELFF.